This section outlines one TCR beta chain sequence together with its context. Per the original data handling: For nucleated cells, counts were estimated from reference gene primer amplification. Sequenced by immunoSEQ multiplex PCR; TCRdb stores in-frame clones only, minus some. The V and J calls and clone size come from that table; D and trimming were worked out from the DNA. Of around 150,000 clones in the sample, approximately 90% are singletons; the top ten hold 2% to 3%. The CDR3 runs 15 residues. Germline V CDR1 and CDR2: WNHNN, SYGVQD (reference sequence). The V end was cut by 3 bases, the J end by 5 bases, with 13 bases between. The sample comes from a study of blood T cell repertoires in COVID-19. Study-level background: Both acute and convalescent COVID-19 samples were obtained from the United States, Italy and Spain.

Material: peripheral blood. This chain uses TRBV10-1 with TRBJ2-2; a possible D gene is TRBD2 (5 bases). The clonotype was recovered from a man aged 18 to 35 with acute or convalescent COVID-19. In DNA form, the CDR3 reads TGCGCCAGCAGTGACAGGACTCCTGGGACCGGGGAGCTGTTTTTT. Its protein is CASSDRTPGTGELFF.